This T cell receptor beta chain is drawn from a study of response to subunit inactivated influenza vaccine. Overall study results and limits: Authors suggested that a seasonal influenza vaccination recruits few new T cells each time.

This clonotype was seen a few times. Antigen: not known. A single record per CDR3 protein comes from TCRdb applying MiXCR to the RT-PCR reads. The sample yields about 520,000 distinct CDR3 sequences, around 7.7% seen once. V was trimmed by 4 bases and J by 4 bases, leaving 13 bases between them. The CDR3 covers 14 residues. The clonotype comes from a man between 50 and 69 years old who received an inactivated influenza vaccine. The specimen was PBMCs from blood, collected less than 30 months after vaccination. The J gene is TRBJ2-5, the V gene TRBV12-3 or TRBV12-4, with D tentatively TRBD1 (6 bases). CDR3 sequence (DNA): TGTGCCAGCAGTTCTAACAGGGTGGGAGAGACCCAGTACTTC. It codes for CASSSNRVGETQYF.